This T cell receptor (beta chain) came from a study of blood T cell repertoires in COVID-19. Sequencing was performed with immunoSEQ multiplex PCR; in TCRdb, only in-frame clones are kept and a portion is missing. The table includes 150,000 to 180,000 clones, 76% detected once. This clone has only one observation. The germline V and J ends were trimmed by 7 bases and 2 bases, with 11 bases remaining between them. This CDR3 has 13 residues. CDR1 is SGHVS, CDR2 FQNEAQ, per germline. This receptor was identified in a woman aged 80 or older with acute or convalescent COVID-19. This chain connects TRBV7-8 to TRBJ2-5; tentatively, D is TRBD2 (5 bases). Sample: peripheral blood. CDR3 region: CASKRLLQETQYF. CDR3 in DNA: TGTGCCAGCAAGCGGCTGCTGCAAGAGACCCAGTACTTC.